The entry below gives a single TCR beta chain sequence along with its context. V was cut by 4 bases and J by 4 bases, with 10 bases left in between. The CDR3 is 13 amino acids. Germline CDR1 is MGHRA and CDR2 is YSYEKL. The data are from a study of patients and donors after allogeneic stem cell transplantation. TCRdb re-analysed the RT-PCR reads in MiXCR, keeping a single row per CDR3 protein. The sample yields some 150,000 distinct CDR3 sequences, about two fifths seen once. The rearrangement links TRBV4-1 to TRBJ1-1; D is ambiguous. Sequenced sample: blood, either unsorted or a sorted T cell fraction (not recorded which). This TCR derives from a human donor who was either an allogeneic HSCT recipient or a stem cell or donor lymphocyte infusion donor (not recorded which). It is not recorded whose cells these are; they may come from a transplant donor. In DNA, the CDR3 is TGCGCCAGCAGCCGGGTAAAATCCACTGAAGCTTTCTTT. This gives the protein CASSRVKSTEAFF.